This T cell receptor beta chain appears in the sequencing data of a study of cytomegalovirus exposure and HLA in healthy donors. Findings and caveats of the study: With further analysis later on, most CMV-associated TCR beta chains appeared HLA-restricted. Confirmation in vitro established that a few CMV-associated chains were specific for CMV antigens. Sequencing probably produced one cluster of sequence variants that were highly shared. Published work reported that the classifier diagnosed cytomegalovirus status with high specificity and sensitivity.

Trimming removed 2 bases from V and 4 bases from J, with 9 bases in between. The CDR3 contains 14 residues. Germline V gene data show CDR1 as MNHNS and CDR2 as SASEGT. This clone was counted a few times. What it binds is not known. PCR was performed using 60 Vbeta and 13 Jbeta primers. Here immunoSEQ multiplex PCR was the method, and the copy in TCRdb shows in-frame clones only, minus some. The table lists some 110,000 clones, roughly 15% of them singletons. Sequencing was performed on PBMCs. The rearrangement joins TRBV6-1 to TRBJ1-5; D is uncertain. The TCR sequence derives from a female donor in good health and CMV-seronegative. CDR3 amino acids: CASSEWAENQPQHF. The CDR3 DNA reads as TGTGCCAGCAGTGAATGGGCAGAGAATCAGCCCCAGCATTTT.